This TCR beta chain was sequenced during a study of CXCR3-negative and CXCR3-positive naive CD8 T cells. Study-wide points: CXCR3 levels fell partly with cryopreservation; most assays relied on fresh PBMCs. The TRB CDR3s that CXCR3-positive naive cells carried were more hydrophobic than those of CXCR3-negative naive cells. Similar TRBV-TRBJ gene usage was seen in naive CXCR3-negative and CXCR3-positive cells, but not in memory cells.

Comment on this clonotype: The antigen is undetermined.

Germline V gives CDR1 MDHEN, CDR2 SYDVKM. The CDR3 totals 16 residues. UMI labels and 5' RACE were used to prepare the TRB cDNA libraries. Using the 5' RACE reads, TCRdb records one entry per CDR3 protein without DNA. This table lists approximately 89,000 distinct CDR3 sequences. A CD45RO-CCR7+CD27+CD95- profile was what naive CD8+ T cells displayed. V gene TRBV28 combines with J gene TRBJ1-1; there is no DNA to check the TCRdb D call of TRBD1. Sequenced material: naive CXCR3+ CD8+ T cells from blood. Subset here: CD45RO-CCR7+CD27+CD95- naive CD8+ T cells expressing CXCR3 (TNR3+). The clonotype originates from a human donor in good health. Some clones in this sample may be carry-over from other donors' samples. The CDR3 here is CASRVPGQGFSLKAFF.